These 30 T cell receptor beta chains were sequenced from one sample in a study of cytomegalovirus exposure and HLA in healthy donors. The PCR ran on 60 Vbeta and 13 Jbeta primers. The repertoire was sequenced with immunoSEQ multiplex PCR; TCRdb's copy has only in-frame clones and lacks some. The sample has around 200,000 clones; roughly 79% are singletons. The sequencing sample was made of PBMCs. These receptors were collected from a woman aged 25-40 years in good health and CMV-seropositive.

On this clone: This sample includes further DNA sequences coding for the same CDR3. The chain has TRBV6-5 and TRBJ1-1; D not certain. This CDR3 spans 14 amino acids. Trimming removed 7 bases at V and 2 bases at J, with 14 bases between. Germline CDR1 MNHEY, CDR2 SVGAGI. CDR3 amino acids: CASTLAGLNTEAFF. The DNA of the CDR3 is TGTGCCAGCACTCTAGCGGGCCTAAACACTGAAGCTTTCTTT.

Comment on this clone: A read error may account for a junction end that differs from germline. CDR3 coding DNA: TGTTCCAGCAGCTTAGACGGGGGGGACCCGGACTGGGAGCAGTACTTC. Amino acid sequence: CSSSLDGGDPDWEQYF. This chain uses TRBV7-9 with TRBJ2-7; 8 bases fit TRBD2. This CDR3 has 16 amino acids. Germline-derived CDR1 and CDR2 are SEHNR and FQNEAQ (reference sequence).

This chain connects TRBV7-2 to TRBJ1-3; TRBD1 agrees at 9 bases. The length of the CDR3 is 15 residues. V trimming: 5 bases; J trimming: 3 bases; junction bases outside the gene matches: 5. The germline V gene encodes CDR1 SGHTA and CDR2 FQGNSA. The CDR3 sequence is CASSPGQGNGNTIYF. The CDR3 DNA reads as TGTGCCAGCAGCCCGGGACAGGGCAATGGAAACACCATATATTTT.

The rearrangement uses TRBV5-1 and TRBJ2-1, with a weak D call TRBD1 (6 bases). Germline V lookup: CDR1 SGHRS, CDR2 YFSETQ. The CDR3 contains 16 residues. The germline V and J ends were trimmed by 4 bases and 0 bases, with 14 bases remaining between them. The CDR3 protein is CASSPRQDTSYNEQFF. The DNA for the CDR3 is TGCGCCAGCAGCCCAAGACAGGACACCTCCTACAATGAGCAGTTCTTC.

The V and J genes are TRBV5-1 and TRBJ1-1; D is undetermined. Looked up from germline, CDR1 is SGHRS and CDR2 is YFSETQ. CDR3 length: 15 amino acids. Between the trimmed V and J ends, which lost 3 bases and 1 base, there was a span of 13 bases. CDR3 sequence (DNA): TGCGCCAGCAGCTACTCTGTAGGAGGGAACACTGAAGCTTTCTTT. This codes for CASSYSVGGNTEAFF.

V is TRBV19 and J is TRBJ2-7, with a possible D match to TRBD2 (6 bases). The CDR3 runs 14 residues. Germline V gives CDR1 LNHDA, CDR2 SQIVND (reference sequence). The germline V and J ends were trimmed by 3 bases and 3 bases, with 12 bases remaining between them. The CDR3 sequence is CASSIPGDFYEQYF. CDR3 DNA sequence: TGTGCCAGTAGTATTCCCGGGGACTTCTACGAGCAGTACTTC.

This rearrangement joins TRBV19 to TRBJ2-3; D may be TRBD1 (6 bases). The CDR3 has 16 amino acids. Trimming removed 5 bases at V and 1 base at J, with 16 bases between. CDR1 is LNHDA and CDR2 is SQIVND in the germline V gene (reference sequence). The chain's CDR3 is CASSSLQGDGTDTQYF. CDR3 coding DNA: TGTGCCAGTAGTTCCCTACAGGGTGACGGCACAGATACGCAGTATTTT.

This chain joins TRBV5-1 and TRBJ1-1; D is unclear. From germline, CDR1 is SGHRS and CDR2 YFSETQ. The CDR3 has 16 residues. Trimming stripped 4 bases from V and 1 base from J, with 17 bases between. Written as DNA, the CDR3 is TGCGCCAGCAGCCCTTTCCGCGATTACGCGAACACTGAAGCTTTCTTT. Translated, it gives CASSPFRDYANTEAFF.

This clone was observed a handful of times. The V call is TRBV14, the J call TRBJ2-1, with TRBD2 identical over 8 bases. This CDR3 has 17 amino acids. In germline, CDR1 is SGHDN, CDR2 FVKESK. V was pared by 3 bases and J by 3 bases, with 10 bases of the junction left unmatched. CDR3 region: CASSHTGGGTYYNEQFF. As DNA, the CDR3 is TGTGCCAGCAGCCATACCGGGGGGGGTACCTACTACAATGAGCAGTTCTTC.

V and J are TRBV6-6 and TRBJ1-6; D is uncertain. In germline, CDR1 is MNHNY, CDR2 SVGAGI (reference sequence). The CDR3 is 13 residues long. The V gene lost 6 bases and the J gene lost 7 bases, with 10 bases spanning the gap. The DNA of the CDR3 is TGTGCCAGCAGCCTAAGGGAGAATTCACCCCTCCACTTT. Amino acid sequence: CASSLRENSPLHF.

The chain combines TRBV2 with TRBJ1-1, with 9 bases that match TRBD1. In germline, CDR1 is SNHLY, CDR2 FYNNEI. This CDR3 region has 14 residues. Losses at the gene ends were 4 bases for V and 4 bases for J; bases not matched to a gene: 4. CDR3 bases: TGTGCCAGCAGTGTATTGACAGGGGGCACTGAAGCTTTCTTT. Protein: CASSVLTGGTEAFF.

The chain couples TRBV5-4 to TRBJ1-3; D unclear. In germline, CDR1 is SGHNT, CDR2 YYREEE (reference sequence). Trimming took 4 bases from V and 4 from J, leaving 15 bases between them. CDR3 length equals 15 residues. DNA for the CDR3: TGTGCCAGCAGCAGCAAGGAAACGGGAGGAAACACCATATATTTT. This gives the protein CASSSKETGGNTIYF.

There are a few counts of this clone. The chain links TRBV10-3 to TRBJ1-2; 9 bases agree with TRBD1. The length of the CDR3 is 11 residues. The V and J ends lost 10 bases and 8 bases, in that order; junction bases with no gene match: 5. In germline, CDR1 is ENHRY, CDR2 SYGVKD. CDR3 in amino acids: CATGQGGGYTF. CDR3 DNA sequence: TGTGCCACGGGACAGGGAGGCGGCTACACCTTC.

J is TRBJ1-3 and V is TRBV5-8; D call uncertain. Trimming took 1 base from V and 0 from J, leaving 14 bases between them. The germline gives CDR1 SGHTS, CDR2 YDEGEE. CDR3 size: 17 residues. The CDR3 DNA reads TGTGCCAGCAGCTTGTTGGCGGGGTCCCTCTCTGGAAACACCATATATTTT. Its protein product is CASSLLAGSLSGNTIYF. Full variable domain (remainder filled in from reference TRBV5-8 and TRBJ1-3): EAGVTQSPTHLIKTRGQQATLRCSPISGHTSVYWYQQALGLGLQFLLWYDEGEERNRGNFPPRFSGRQFPNYSSELNVNALELEDSALYLCASSLLAGSLSGNTIYFGEGSWLTVV.

The chain recombines TRBV19 with TRBJ1-6; TRBD1 matches at 9 bases. Per the germline V gene, CDR1 is LNHDA and CDR2 is SQIVND (reference sequence). After removal of 3 bases from V and 7 bases from J, the junction contained 1 base not matched to a gene. The CDR3 extends over 14 amino acids. The CDR3 loop reads CASSIDRGNSPLHF. For the CDR3, the DNA is TGTGCCAGTAGTATCGACAGGGGGAATTCACCCCTCCACTTT. The variable domain in full, with the rest retrieved from reference TRBV19 and TRBJ1-6, is DGGITQSPKYLFRKEGQNVTLSCEQNLNHDAMYWYRQDPGQGLRLIYYSQIVNDFQKGDIAEGYSVSREKKESFPLTVTSAQKNPTAFYLCASSIDRGNSPLHFGNGTRLTVT.

The CDR3 DNA reads as TGTGCCAGCAGTGGGGCTCCGGGGACAGGGGGCCTCTATGGCTACACCTTC. It translates to CASSGAPGTGGLYGYTF. The V and J genes are TRBV25-1 and TRBJ1-2, with 12 bases fitting TRBD1. This CDR3 contains 17 residues. Germline lookup yields CDR1 MGHDK and CDR2 SYGVNS. V lost 4 bases to trimming and J lost 4 bases; unmatched junction nucleotides: 10.

This chain uses TRBV6-1 with TRBJ2-7; D may be TRBD1 (5 bases). V was clipped by 7 bases and J by 4 bases, with 20 bases between them. The germline gives CDR1 MNHNS, CDR2 SASEGT. This CDR3 contains 15 residues. CDR3 nucleotide sequence: TGTGCCAGCACCGCGAAGACCAAAGGGGATTACGAGCAGTACTTC. This encodes CASTAKTKGDYEQYF.

This chain connects TRBV5-8 to TRBJ1-5; D possibly corresponds to TRBD1 (5 bases). Germline-derived CDR1 and CDR2 are SGHTS and YDEGEE. The CDR3 runs 15 residues. The ends were cut back, 4 bases at V and 0 bases at J, with 11 bases in the middle. Written as DNA, the CDR3 is TGTGCCAGCAGCCCAAGGGGCTATAGCAATCAGCCCCAGCATTTT. It codes for CASSPRGYSNQPQHF.

This chain joins TRBV28 and TRBJ1-5; D unresolved. Trimming shortened V by 2 bases and J by 1 base, and 12 bases separated the two germline ends. There are 16 residues in the CDR3. Looked up from germline, CDR1 is MDHEN and CDR2 is SYDVKM. The chain's CDR3 is CASSLNGGSSNQPQHF. CDR3 sequence (DNA): TGTGCCAGCAGTTTAAATGGAGGTAGCAGCAATCAGCCCCAGCATTTT.

This chain links TRBV29-1 with TRBJ2-1, with D maybe TRBD1 (6 bases). CDR3 length: 14 amino acids. V was cut by 4 bases and J by 4 bases, with 14 bases left in between. CDR1 is SQVTM and CDR2 is ANQGSEA in the germline V gene. CDR3 sequence: CSVVRQGKYNEQFF. For the CDR3, the DNA is TGCAGCGTTGTGAGGCAGGGGAAATACAATGAGCAGTTCTTC.

This chain links TRBV28 with TRBJ2-7; 7 bases are shared with TRBD1. The V and J ends lost 1 base and 5 bases, in that order; junction bases with no gene match: 5. Germline V CDR1 and CDR2: MDHEN, SYDVKM. This CDR3 is built from 14 residues. The CDR3 DNA reads TGTGCCAGCAGTTTATACGGACAGGTTCACGAGCAGTACTTC. Encoded protein: CASSLYGQVHEQYF.

The V and J genes are TRBV10-3 and TRBJ2-3; possible D gene TRBD2, 6 bases. Germline V lookup: CDR1 ENHRY, CDR2 SYGVKD. V was shortened by 8 bases and J by 6 bases, with 15 bases between the two germline ends. The CDR3 spans 13 residues. CDR3 sequence: CAIGRETGDTQYF. The CDR3, as DNA: TGTGCCATCGGGCGGGAAACTGGGGATACGCAGTATTTT.

J is TRBJ2-1 and V is TRBV11-2; D is unclear. V dropped 5 bases and J dropped 7 bases, with 15 bases sitting between them. CDR3 length: 14 amino acids. CDR1 is SGHAT, CDR2 FQNNGV, per germline. The CDR3 region has the DNA TGTGCCAGCAGCGTATTTGCGGTTGGGAATGAGCAGTTCTTC. It yields the protein CASSVFAVGNEQFF.

The gene calls are TRBV15 and TRBJ1-4, with D possibly TRBD1 on 6 matching bases. Between the trimmed V and J ends, which lost 3 bases and 8 bases, there was a span of 10 bases. CDR3 size: 13 residues. Germline V gene data show CDR1 as LNHNV and CDR2 as YYDKDF (reference sequence). CDR3 in amino acids: CATSRDRGEKLFF. The CDR3 DNA reads as TGTGCCACCAGCAGGGATAGGGGGGAAAAACTGTTTTTT.

The chain employs TRBV30 and TRBJ2-1; 8 nucleotides align to TRBD2. V shed 1 base, J shed 2 bases, and the junction held 4 bases outside the gene matches. This CDR3 spans 15 amino acids. Germline assignment: CDR1 GTSNPN and CDR2 SVGIG (reference sequence). CDR3 sequence: CAWSAGLVAYNEQFF. The CDR3 coding sequence is TGTGCCTGGAGTGCGGGACTAGTAGCCTACAATGAGCAGTTCTTC.

J is TRBJ2-7 and V is TRBV4-1, with TRBD2 matching over 13 bases. Germline V gene sequence: CDR1 MGHRA, CDR2 YSYEKL. The CDR3 consists of 14 residues. With V trimmed by 4 bases and J by 4 bases, 1 base remained unmatched. The CDR3 bases are TGCGCCAGCAGCCGGACTAGCGGGAGTTACGAGCAGTACTTC. Encoded protein: CASSRTSGSYEQYF.

The rearrangement uses TRBV30 and TRBJ1-2; D is possibly TRBD1 (6 bases). Per germline, CDR1 GTSNPN and CDR2 SVGIG (reference sequence). The CDR3 sequence is 13 residues long. Trimming took 3 bases from V and 8 from J, leaving 16 bases between them. The CDR3 is CAWSPDSYGGYTF. CDR3 coding DNA: TGTGCCTGGAGCCCGGACAGTTATGGGGGCTACACCTTC.

This clone was counted only a few times. The chain recombines TRBV29-1 with TRBJ2-1; 7 nucleotides match TRBD1. Germline lookup yields CDR1 SQVTM and CDR2 ANQGSEA. The CDR3 length is 14 residues. V lost 6 bases and J lost 5; bases outside the gene matches: 10. The CDR3 DNA follows: TGCAGCGTCGACAGGGACCTCAGGAACAATGAGCAGTTCTTC. The encoded protein is CSVDRDLRNNEQFF.

The rearrangement uses TRBV9 and TRBJ2-1; D is possibly TRBD2 (6 bases). Germline V lookup: CDR1 SGDLS, CDR2 YYNGEE. The CDR3 sequence is 17 residues long. Trimming left V 3 bases short and J 0 bases short, with 16 bases between. DNA for the CDR3: TGTGCCAGCAGCGGGAGGGTGGGGGAGGCCTCCTACAATGAGCAGTTCTTC. Its protein product is CASSGRVGEASYNEQFF.

The J gene is TRBJ1-1, the V gene TRBV6-5, with unresolved D. The CDR3 runs 14 residues. The ends were cut back, 8 bases at V and 5 bases at J, with 18 bases in the middle. The germline CDR1 and CDR2 sequences are MNHEY and SVGAGI. CDR3 DNA sequence: TGTGCCAGCCGCGTTGGAGGCCGAACAACTGAAGCTTTCTTT. Translating gives CASRVGGRTTEAFF.